This T cell receptor beta chain derives from a study of tumor and adjacent non-tumor tissue in lung cancer. For the study at large: There were some 12 adenocarcinoma, a couple of squamous cell carcinoma and 1 small cell lung cancer cases. Study-wide results and caveats: Significantly higher TCR diversity was found in tumor than normal lung.

No cell sorting was done before RNA was extracted from the tissue. More than 3 cm separated this lung sample from the edge of the tumor. Donors were chemotherapy-naive, newly diagnosed lung cancer surgical patients in China, August–late 2014. A modified ARM-PCR protocol with three rounds of nested PCR amplified TCRbeta. TCRdb re-analysed the multiplex PCR reads in MiXCR, keeping a single row per CDR3 protein. Among tens of thousands of distinct CDR3 sequences listed, 76% were seen once. Concerning this clonotype: The antigen is undetermined. One junction end disagrees with the germline gene, perhaps due to a read error.

The receptor comes from a man between 65 and 85 years old with non-small cell lung cancer. The sequenced sample was distant non-tumor lung tissue.

Here the CDR3 DNA reads TGCGCTAGCATCCTCTTCGGGTTCACCCTCCACTTT. Amino acids: CASILFGFTLHF. The rearrangement links TRBV4-1 to TRBJ1-6; D is uncertain. CDR3 length: 12 amino acids. Germline CDR1 MGHRA, CDR2 YSYEKL.